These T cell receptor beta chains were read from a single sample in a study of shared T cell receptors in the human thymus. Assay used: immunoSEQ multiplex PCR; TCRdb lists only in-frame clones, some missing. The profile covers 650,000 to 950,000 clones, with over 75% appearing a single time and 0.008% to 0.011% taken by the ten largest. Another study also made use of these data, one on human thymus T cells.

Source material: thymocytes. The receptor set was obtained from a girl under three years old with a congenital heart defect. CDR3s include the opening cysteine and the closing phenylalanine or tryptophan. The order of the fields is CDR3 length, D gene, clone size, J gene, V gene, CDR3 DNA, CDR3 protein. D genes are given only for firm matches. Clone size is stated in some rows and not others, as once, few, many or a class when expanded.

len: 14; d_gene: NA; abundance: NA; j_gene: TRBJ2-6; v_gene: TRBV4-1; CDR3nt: TGCGCCAGCAGCCAAGATCTCAACACCGGGACACCGACTTTC; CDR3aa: CASSQDLNTGTPTF
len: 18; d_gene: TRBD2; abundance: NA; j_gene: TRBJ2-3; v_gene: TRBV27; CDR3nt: TGTGCCAGCAGTTTATCGGCACAACTAGCGGGGTTGACAGATACGCAGTATTTT; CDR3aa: CASSLSAQLAGLTDTQYF
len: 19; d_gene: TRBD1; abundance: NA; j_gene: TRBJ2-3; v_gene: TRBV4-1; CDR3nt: TGCGCCAGCAGCCAAGGCCGGGACAGTTATTACACTAGCACAGATACGCAGTATTTT; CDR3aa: CASSQGRDSYYTSTDTQYF
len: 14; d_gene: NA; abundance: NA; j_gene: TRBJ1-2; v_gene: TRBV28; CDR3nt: TGTGCCAGCAGTCAAGCACAGGGTGGTGATGGCTACACCTTC; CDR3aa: CASSQAQGGDGYTF
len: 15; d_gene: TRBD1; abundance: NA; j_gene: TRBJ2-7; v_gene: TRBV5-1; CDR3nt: TGCGCCAGCAGCTCGGGACAGGGGGCCTCCTACGAGCAGTACTTC; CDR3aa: CASSSGQGASYEQYF
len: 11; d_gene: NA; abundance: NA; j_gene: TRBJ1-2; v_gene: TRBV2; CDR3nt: TGTGCCAGTAAGGGGATGACTGGCTACACCTTC; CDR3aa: CASKGMTGYTF
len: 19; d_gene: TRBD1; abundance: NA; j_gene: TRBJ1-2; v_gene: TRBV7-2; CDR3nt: TGTGCCAGCAGCTTAGAGGGACAGGGGAAGGGATGCCCACACTATGGCTACACCTTC; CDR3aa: CASSLEGQGKGCPHYGYTF
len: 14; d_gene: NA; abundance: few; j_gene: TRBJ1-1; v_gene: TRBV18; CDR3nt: TGTGCCAGCTCGCCCCGGGGGAGAAACACTGAAGCTTTCTTT; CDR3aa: CASSPRGRNTEAFF
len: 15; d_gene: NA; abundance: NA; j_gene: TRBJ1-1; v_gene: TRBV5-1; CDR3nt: TGCGCCAGCAGCTTGGGGTTGGGGCGCGGGGATGAAGCTTTCTTT; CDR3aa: CASSLGLGRGDEAFF
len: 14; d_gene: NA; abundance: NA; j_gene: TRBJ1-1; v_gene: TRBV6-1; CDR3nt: TGTGCCAGCAGTGCCCAATACAGGGTCCCTGAAGCTTTCTTT; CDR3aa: CASSAQYRVPEAFF
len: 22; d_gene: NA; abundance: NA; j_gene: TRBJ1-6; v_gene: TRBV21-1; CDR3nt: TGTGCCAGCAGCATGTGGAGGGACCAATATACATCATTAAGCTCCTATAATTCACCCCTCCACTTT; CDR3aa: CASSMWRDQYTSLSSYNSPLHF
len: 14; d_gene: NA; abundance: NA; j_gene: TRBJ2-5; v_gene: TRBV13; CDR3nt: TGTGCCAGCAGCCCGGGACACGATCAAGAGACCCAGTACTTC; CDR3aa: CASSPGHDQETQYF
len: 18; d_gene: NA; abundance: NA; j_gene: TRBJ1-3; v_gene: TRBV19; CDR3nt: TGTGCCAGTAGTACCAACCTATTCGACGACAGTTCTGGAAACACCATATATTTT; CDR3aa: CASSTNLFDDSSGNTIYF
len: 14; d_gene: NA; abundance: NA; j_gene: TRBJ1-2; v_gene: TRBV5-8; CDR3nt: TGTGCCAGCAGCTTATCCCGGAGCCCGCGTGGCTACACCTTC; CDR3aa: CASSLSRSPRGYTF
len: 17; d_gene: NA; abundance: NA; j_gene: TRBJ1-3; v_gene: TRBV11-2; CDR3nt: TGTGCCAGCAGCTTAGTGGACAGCTCATACTCTGGAAACACCATATATTTT; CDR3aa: CASSLVDSSYSGNTIYF
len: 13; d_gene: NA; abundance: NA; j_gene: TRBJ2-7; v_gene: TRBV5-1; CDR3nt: TGCGCCAGCAGCCCGGGATTAGGCTACGAGCAGTACTTC; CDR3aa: CASSPGLGYEQYF
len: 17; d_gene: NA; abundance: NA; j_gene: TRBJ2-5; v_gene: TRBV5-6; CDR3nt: TGTGCCAGCAGCTTTGGGGTTGGGCCAGGGGCCCAAGAGACCCAGTACTTC; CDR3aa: CASSFGVGPGAQETQYF
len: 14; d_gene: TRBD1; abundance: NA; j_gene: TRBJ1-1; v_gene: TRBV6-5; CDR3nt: TGTGCCAGCAGCTGGACAGGGAAGAACACTGAAGCTTTCTTT; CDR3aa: CASSWTGKNTEAFF
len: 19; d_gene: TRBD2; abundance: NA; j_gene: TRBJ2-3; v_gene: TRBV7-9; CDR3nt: TGTGCCAGCAGCTTAACCTCATGGGCGGGGGGGAGGAGCACAGATACGCAGTATTTT; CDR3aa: CASSLTSWAGGRSTDTQYF
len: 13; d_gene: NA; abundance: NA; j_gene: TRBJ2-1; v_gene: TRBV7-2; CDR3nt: TGTGCCAGCAGCTTAGTGCCAGGCCCTGAGCAGTTCTTC; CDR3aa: CASSLVPGPEQFF
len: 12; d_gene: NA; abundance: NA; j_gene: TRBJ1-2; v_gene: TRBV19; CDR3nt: TGTGCCAGTAGTATGAGGGCGGGGGGCTACACCTTC; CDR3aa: CASSMRAGGYTF
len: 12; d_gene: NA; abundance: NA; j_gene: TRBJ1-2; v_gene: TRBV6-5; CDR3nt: TGTGCCAGCAGTGACAAAAACTATGGCTACACCTTC; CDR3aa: CASSDKNYGYTF
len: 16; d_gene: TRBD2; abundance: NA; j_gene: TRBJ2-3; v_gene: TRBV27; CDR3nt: TGTGCCAGCAGTGGGCTAGCGGGGGCGCCCACAGATACGCAGTATTTT; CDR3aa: CASSGLAGAPTDTQYF
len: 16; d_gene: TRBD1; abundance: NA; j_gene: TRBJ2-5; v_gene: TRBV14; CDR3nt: TGTGCCAGCAGCCCGCTGCGGGACAGGGGAATGGAGACCCAGTACTTC; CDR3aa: CASSPLRDRGMETQYF
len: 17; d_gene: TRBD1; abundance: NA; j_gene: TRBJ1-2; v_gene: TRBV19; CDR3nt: TGTGCCAGTAGTAGAGAGACCCGGGACAGATGGGACTATGGCTACACCTTC; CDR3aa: CASSRETRDRWDYGYTF
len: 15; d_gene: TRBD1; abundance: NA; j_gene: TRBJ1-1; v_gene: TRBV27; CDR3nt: TGTGCCAGCAGTTTAAGGGGGACAGGGCTCACTGAAGCTTTCTTT; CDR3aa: CASSLRGTGLTEAFF
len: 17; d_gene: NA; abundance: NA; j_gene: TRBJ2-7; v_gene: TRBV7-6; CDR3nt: TGTGCCAGCAGCCATCTTCCCCCGCGGGACAGTAGGGACGAGCAGTACTTC; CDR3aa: CASSHLPPRDSRDEQYF
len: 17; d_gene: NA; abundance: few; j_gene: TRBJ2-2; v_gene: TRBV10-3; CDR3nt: TGTGCCATCAGTGAGTCACTTCGGGACTCAAGGGCCGGGGAGCTGTTTTTT; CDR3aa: CAISESLRDSRAGELFF
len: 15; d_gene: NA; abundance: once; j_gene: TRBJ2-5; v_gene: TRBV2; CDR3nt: TGTGCCAGCAGTGGGGGCATTAGGGCCGATGAGACCCAGTACTTC; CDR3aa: CASSGGIRADETQYF
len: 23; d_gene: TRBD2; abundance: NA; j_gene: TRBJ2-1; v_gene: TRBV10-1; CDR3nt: TGCGCCAGCAGTGATACCGGAGGTCCTGAAGCGGGGGGTTATGAACATCCCTACAATGAGCAGTTCTTC; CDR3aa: CASSDTGGPEAGGYEHPYNEQFF
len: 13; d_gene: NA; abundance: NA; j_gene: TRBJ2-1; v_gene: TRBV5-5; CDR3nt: TGTGCCAGCAGCCGGAGCTCCTACAATGAGCAGTTCTTC; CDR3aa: CASSRSSYNEQFF
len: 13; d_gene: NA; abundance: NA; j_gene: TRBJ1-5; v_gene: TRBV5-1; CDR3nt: TGCGCCAGCAGCATTCATAGCAATCAGCCCCAGCATTTT; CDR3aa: CASSIHSNQPQHF
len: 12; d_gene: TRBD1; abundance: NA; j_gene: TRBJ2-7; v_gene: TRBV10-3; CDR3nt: TGTGCCATCAGGACAGGGTCCTACGAGCAGTACTTC; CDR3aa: CAIRTGSYEQYF
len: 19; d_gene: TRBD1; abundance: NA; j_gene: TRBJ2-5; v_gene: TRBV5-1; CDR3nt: TGCGCCAGCAGCTTGTGGTTCGCCGGACAGGCCCAAGTACAAGAGACCCAGTACTTC; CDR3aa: CASSLWFAGQAQVQETQYF
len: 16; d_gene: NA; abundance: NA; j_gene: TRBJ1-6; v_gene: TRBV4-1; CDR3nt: TGCGCCAGCAGCCAAGATCCTGGCAGGGTGAATTCACCCCTCCACTTT; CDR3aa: CASSQDPGRVNSPLHF
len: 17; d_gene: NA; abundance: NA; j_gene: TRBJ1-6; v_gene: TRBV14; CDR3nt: TGTGCCAGCAGCCTATATCACCGGACACTTTATAATTCACCCCTCCACTTT; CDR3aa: CASSLYHRTLYNSPLHF
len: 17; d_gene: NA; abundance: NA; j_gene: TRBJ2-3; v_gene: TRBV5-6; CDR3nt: TGTGCCAGCAGCTGCCCCCCGGGGGGCCGGATCAAAGATACGCAGTATTTT; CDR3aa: CASSCPPGGRIKDTQYF
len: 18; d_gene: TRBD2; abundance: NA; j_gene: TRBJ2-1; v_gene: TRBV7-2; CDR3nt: TGTGCCAGCAGCTTCGGGACTAGCGGGGGAGCGGGGAAGAATGAGCAGTTCTTC; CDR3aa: CASSFGTSGGAGKNEQFF
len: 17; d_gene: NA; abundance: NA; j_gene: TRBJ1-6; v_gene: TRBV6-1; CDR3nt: TGTGCCAGCAGTGCCAAACGGTTGAGCTCCTATAATTCACCCCTCCACTTT; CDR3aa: CASSAKRLSSYNSPLHF
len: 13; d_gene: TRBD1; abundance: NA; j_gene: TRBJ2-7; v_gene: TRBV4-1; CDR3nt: TGCGCCAGCAGCAGGGACAGGGAATATGAGCAGTACTTC; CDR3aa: CASSRDREYEQYF
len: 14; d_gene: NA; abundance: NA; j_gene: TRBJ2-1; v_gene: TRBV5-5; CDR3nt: TGTGCCAGCAGCTCGCCAATAGCCTACAATGAGCAGTTCTTC; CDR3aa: CASSSPIAYNEQFF
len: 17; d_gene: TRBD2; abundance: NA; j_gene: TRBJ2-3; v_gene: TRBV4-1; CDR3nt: TGCGCCAGCAGCCAAGCGGGTCGGGAGGGGGACACAGATACGCAGTATTTT; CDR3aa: CASSQAGREGDTDTQYF
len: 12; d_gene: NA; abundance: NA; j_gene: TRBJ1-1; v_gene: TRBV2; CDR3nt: TGTGCCAGCAGTGGGAGAATCCCCTCGGCTTTCTTT; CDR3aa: CASSGRIPSAFF
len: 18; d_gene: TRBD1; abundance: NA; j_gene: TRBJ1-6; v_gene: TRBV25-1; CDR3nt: TGTGCCAGCAGTGGCCCGAACGACCGGGACAGTACCAATTCACCCCTCCACTTT; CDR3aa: CASSGPNDRDSTNSPLHF
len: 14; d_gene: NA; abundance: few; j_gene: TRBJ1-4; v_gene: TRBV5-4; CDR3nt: TGTGCCAGCAGCTCACAGGGAAGTAATGAAAAACTGTTTTTT; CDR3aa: CASSSQGSNEKLFF
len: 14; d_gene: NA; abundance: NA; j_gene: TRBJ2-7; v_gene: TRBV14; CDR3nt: TGTGCCAGCAGCCAAACCCGCTCGGGGGAAGAGCAGTACTTC; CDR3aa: CASSQTRSGEEQYF
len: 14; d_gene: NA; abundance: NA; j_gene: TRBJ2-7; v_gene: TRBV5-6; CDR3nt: TGTGCCAGCAGCAGGCGGATGAAGGGGTACGAGCAGTACTTC; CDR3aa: CASSRRMKGYEQYF
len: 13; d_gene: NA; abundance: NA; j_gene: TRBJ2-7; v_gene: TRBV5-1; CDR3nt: TGCGCCAGCAGCTTGGACAGGCTCTACGAGCAGTACTTC; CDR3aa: CASSLDRLYEQYF
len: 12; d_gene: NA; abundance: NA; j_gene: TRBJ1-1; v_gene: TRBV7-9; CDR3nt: TGTGCCAGCAGCTGGGGCGGCACTGAAGCTTTCTTT; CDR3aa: CASSWGGTEAFF
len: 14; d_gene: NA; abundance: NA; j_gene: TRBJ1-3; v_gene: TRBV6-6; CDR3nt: TGTGCCAGCAGCTACCCCGGGACTCTCCACACCATATATTTT; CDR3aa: CASSYPGTLHTIYF
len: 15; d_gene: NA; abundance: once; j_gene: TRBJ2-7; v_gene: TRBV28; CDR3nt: TGTGCCAGCAGTTACCCCCGTCTCGGGGACTACGAGCAGTACTTC; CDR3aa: CASSYPRLGDYEQYF
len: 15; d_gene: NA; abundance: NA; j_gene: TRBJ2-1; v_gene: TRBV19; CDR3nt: TGTGCCAGTAGTTCGTCAGGTTTGACATGGAATGAGCAGTTCTTC; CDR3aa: CASSSSGLTWNEQFF
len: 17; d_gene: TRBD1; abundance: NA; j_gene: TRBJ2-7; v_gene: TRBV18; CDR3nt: TGTGCCAGCTCACCAGCTCCCGGGACAGAGTACCTCCACGAGCAGTACTTC; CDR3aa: CASSPAPGTEYLHEQYF
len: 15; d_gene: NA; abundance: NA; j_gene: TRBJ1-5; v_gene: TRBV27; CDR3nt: TGTGCCAGCAGTTTATCACCGGGAGACAATCAGCCCCAGCATTTT; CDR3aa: CASSLSPGDNQPQHF
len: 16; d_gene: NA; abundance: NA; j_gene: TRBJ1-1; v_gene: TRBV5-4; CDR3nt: TGTGCCAGCAGTTTTTTTTTACAGAGTTTGAACACTGAAGCTTTCTTT; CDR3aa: CASSFFLQSLNTEAFF
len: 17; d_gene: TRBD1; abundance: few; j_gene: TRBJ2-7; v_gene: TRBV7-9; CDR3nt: TGTGCCAGCAGCTCCGGGACCAGGGACAGGTTCTCCTACGAGCAGTACTTC; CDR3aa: CASSSGTRDRFSYEQYF